This T cell receptor beta chain was profiled in a study of blood T cell repertoires in COVID-19. Whole-study context: Sources were T cells, B-cell-depleted T cells, or PBMCs; the material itself was cDNA or gDNA.

This clone was detected only a few times. The V gene's germline CDR1 is SGHVS and CDR2 FQNEAQ. This CDR3 is 14 amino acids long. Trimming cost V 1 base and J 5 bases; bases outside gene matches: 0. Assay used: immunoSEQ multiplex PCR; TCRdb lists only in-frame clones, some missing. The repertoire consists of approximately 15,000 clones, with around 82% occurring once and the leading ten covering roughly 9.7%. This chain joins TRBV7-8 and TRBJ2-5; 11 nucleotides line up with TRBD2. Sequenced input: peripheral blood. The TCR comes from a human donor in a cohort sampled during active COVID-19. The CDR3 coding sequence is TGTGCCAGCAGCTTAGGACTAGCGGGGGAGACCCAGTACTTC. Translation: CASSLGLAGETQYF.